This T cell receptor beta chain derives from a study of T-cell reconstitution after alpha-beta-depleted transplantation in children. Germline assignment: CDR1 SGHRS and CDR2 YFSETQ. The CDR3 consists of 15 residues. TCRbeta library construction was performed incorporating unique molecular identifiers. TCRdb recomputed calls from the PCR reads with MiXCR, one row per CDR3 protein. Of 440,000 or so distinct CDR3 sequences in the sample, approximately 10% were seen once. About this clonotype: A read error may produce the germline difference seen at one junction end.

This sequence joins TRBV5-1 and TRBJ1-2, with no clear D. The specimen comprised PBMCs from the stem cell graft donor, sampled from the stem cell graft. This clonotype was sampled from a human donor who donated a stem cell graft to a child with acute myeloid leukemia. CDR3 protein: CASSLDGSGSYGHTF. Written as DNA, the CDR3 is TGCGCCAGCAGCTTGGACGGGTCCGGTAGCTATGGCCACACCTTC.